Shown below are 9 T cell receptor beta chains from a single sample sequenced in a study of memory B cells and T cells in multiple sclerosis. Produced via immunoSEQ multiplex PCR; TCRdb's table is partial and in-frame only. The data show 15,000 or so clones, 60% to 80% seen once. Specimen: memory (CD45RO+) CD4+ T cells from blood. These receptors were taken from a human donor with multiple sclerosis.

The rearrangement joins TRBV6-6 to TRBJ1-3; D uncertain. Germline CDR1 and CDR2: MNHNY and SVGAGI (reference sequence). V shed 4 bases and J shed 0 bases, with 4 bases lying between them. This CDR3 is built from 13 residues. The CDR3 protein is CASSLYSGNTIYF. The CDR3 region has the DNA TGTGCCAGCAGTTTGTACTCTGGAAACACCATATATTTT.

The chain has TRBV6-1 and TRBJ2-7; D not resolved. With 9 bases removed from V and 3 bases from J, the gap between germline ends came to 6 bases. CDR3 length: 10 residues. In germline, CDR1 is MNHNS, CDR2 SASEGT. The CDR3 DNA is TGTGCCAGTTTAAACTACGAGCAGTACTTC. Translated: CASLNYEQYF.

V gene TRBV27 combines with J gene TRBJ1-2; no firm D call. In germline, CDR1 is MNHEY, CDR2 SMNVEV (reference sequence). V was clipped by 2 bases and J by 0 bases, with 10 bases between them. This CDR3 has 15 amino acids. CDR3 sequence reads: CASSLMGRTNYGYTF. In nucleotides, the CDR3 is TGTGCCAGCAGTTTAATGGGCAGAACTAACTATGGCTACACCTTC.

V is TRBV7-8 and J is TRBJ2-5, with 13 bases matching TRBD2. Trimming at V came to 5 bases and at J to 2 bases, leaving 8 bases not matched to a gene. Germline V gene data show CDR1 as SGHVS and CDR2 as FQNEAQ. The CDR3 spans 17 residues. The CDR3 DNA follows: TGTGCCAGCAGCCCCTGGACTAGCGGGAGTAGGCAAGAGACCCAGTACTTC. Amino acids: CASSPWTSGSRQETQYF.

The rearrangement links TRBV6-5 to TRBJ1-1, with D maybe TRBD1 (5 bases). CDR1 and CDR2 from the germline V gene are MNHEY and SVGAGI. V lost 0 bases to trimming and J lost 3 bases, with 11 bases between them. CDR3 length: 15 residues. CDR3 DNA sequence: TGTGCCAGCAGTTACTCGTGGGGAGGGGACACTGAAGCTTTCTTT. It codes for CASSYSWGGDTEAFF.

In nucleotides, the CDR3 is TGCGCCAGCAGCTTGGGGAATTTCGGGACAGAAGAGACCCAGTACTTC. Protein product: CASSLGNFGTEETQYF. This chain joins TRBV5-1 and TRBJ2-5; 7 nucleotides agree with TRBD1. In germline, CDR1 is SGHRS, CDR2 YFSETQ. The CDR3 sequence is 16 residues long. Trimming removed 0 bases from V and 3 bases from J; junction bases left unmatched: 8.

The chain has TRBV5-1 and TRBJ1-1; perhaps TRBD1 as D (6 bases). Germline V gene data show CDR1 as SGHRS and CDR2 as YFSETQ. Between the trimmed V and J ends, which lost 4 bases and 2 bases, there was a span of 21 bases. This CDR3 region has 17 residues. The CDR3 region is CASSPEGGPSPNTEAFF. The CDR3 DNA reads as TGCGCCAGCAGCCCAGAAGGGGGACCAAGTCCTAACACTGAAGCTTTCTTT.

This chain uses TRBV30 with TRBJ1-5, with 10 nucleotides matching TRBD1. Per the germline V gene, CDR1 is GTSNPN and CDR2 is SVGIG (reference sequence). Trimming at V came to 5 bases and at J to 0 bases, leaving 10 bases not matched to a gene. CDR3 length: 17 residues. CDR3 sequence: CAWSRDRGSYSNQPQHF. CDR3 nucleotides: TGTGCCTGGTCCCGGGACAGGGGATCGTATAGCAATCAGCCCCAGCATTTT.

J is TRBJ2-1 and V is TRBV6-1; 7 bases fit TRBD2. V lost 8 bases to trimming and J lost 8 bases; unmatched junction nucleotides: 12. Per the germline V gene, CDR1 is MNHNS and CDR2 is SASEGT. The CDR3 is made up of 14 amino acids. Here the CDR3 reads CASAARGGTDEQFF. CDR3 bases: TGTGCCAGCGCGGCCCGCGGGGGAACCGATGAGCAGTTCTTC.